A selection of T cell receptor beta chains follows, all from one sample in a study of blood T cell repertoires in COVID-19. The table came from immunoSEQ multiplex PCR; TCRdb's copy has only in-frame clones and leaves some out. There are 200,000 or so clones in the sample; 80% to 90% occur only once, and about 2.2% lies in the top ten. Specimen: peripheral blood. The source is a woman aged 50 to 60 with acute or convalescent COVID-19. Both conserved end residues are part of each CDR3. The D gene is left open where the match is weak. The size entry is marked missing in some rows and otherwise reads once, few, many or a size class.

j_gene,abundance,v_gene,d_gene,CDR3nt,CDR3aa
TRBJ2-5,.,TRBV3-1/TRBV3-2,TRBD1,TGTGCCAGCAGCCCCAGGGGGGAGACCCAGTACTTC,CASSPRGETQYF
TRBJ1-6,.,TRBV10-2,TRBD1,TGCGCCAGCCTCCGGGACAGGGATTCACCCCTCCACTTT,CASLRDRDSPLHF
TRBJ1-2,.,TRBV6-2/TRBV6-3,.,TGTGCCAGCAGTTACTTCGAGGAGGGCTACACCTTC,CASSYFEEGYTF
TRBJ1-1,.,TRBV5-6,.,TGTGCCAGCAGCTTGACAGGTGGGAACACTGAAGCTTTCTTT,CASSLTGGNTEAFF
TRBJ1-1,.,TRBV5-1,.,TGCGCCAGCAGCTTGGTTGCGGGGAACACTGAAGCTTTCTTT,CASSLVAGNTEAFF
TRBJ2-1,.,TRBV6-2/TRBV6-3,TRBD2,TGTGCCAGCAGTTACTCGCTAATAGCGGGGGGCGATTACAATGAGCAGTTCTTC,CASSYSLIAGGDYNEQFF
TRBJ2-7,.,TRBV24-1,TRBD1,TGTGCCGCGGGGGACAGGGGAGAGCAGTACTTC,CAAGDRGEQYF
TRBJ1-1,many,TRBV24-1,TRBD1,TGTGCCACCAGTGATTCCCGGACAGGGAACACTGAAGCTTTCTTT,CATSDSRTGNTEAFF
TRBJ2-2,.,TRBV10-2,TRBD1,TGCGCCAGCAGTGATCCGGGACAGGGTGCTACCGGGGAGCTGTTTTTT,CASSDPGQGATGELFF
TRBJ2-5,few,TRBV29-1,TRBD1,TGCAGCTTACGACAGGGAGTTGGAGAGACCCAGTACTTC,CSLRQGVGETQYF
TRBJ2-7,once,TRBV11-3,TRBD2,TGTGCCAGCGGTTATAGCGGGGGGGCCCTCGAGCAGTACTTC,CASGYSGGALEQYF
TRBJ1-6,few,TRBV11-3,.,TGTGCCAGCAGCTTAGGAAGGCAGGGGAATTCACCCCTCCACTTT,CASSLGRQGNSPLHF
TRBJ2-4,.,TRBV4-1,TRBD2,TGCGCCAGCAGCCAAGCACTAGCGGACTTAGCCAAAAACATTCAGTACTTC,CASSQALADLAKNIQYF
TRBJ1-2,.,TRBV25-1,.,TGTGCCAGCAGTGAGGGACTAGGCCCTTGGGATGGCTACACCTTC,CASSEGLGPWDGYTF
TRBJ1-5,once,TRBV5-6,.,TGTGCCAGCAGCTTGGTCGATCAGCCCCAGCATTTT,CASSLVDQPQHF
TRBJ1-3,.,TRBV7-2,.,TGTGCCAGCAGCGCAACAGGGCATAATGGAAACACTATATATTTT,CASSATGHNGNTIYF